The 6 T cell receptor beta chains in this list originate from one sample, sequenced in a study of T-cell memory formation after mild COVID-19. MiXCR was run by TCRdb on the 5' RACE reads, yielding one entry per CDR3 protein. The table records some 280,000 distinct CDR3 sequences, 15% to 20% of them present only once. The sequenced sample consisted of PBMCs or a T cell subset sorted from them (not recorded which). The source is a man younger than 30 who had mild COVID-19 (a few samples of this study predate the infection). Cell type and time point are not known.

The chain couples TRBV12-2 to TRBJ2-7. TRBV12-2 counts as a pseudogene. The CDR3 extends over 16 amino acids. CDR3 nucleotides: TGTGCAAGTCGCTTAGCCGCGCAGAGGATCTCCTACGAGCAGTACGTC. This translates into CASRLAAQRISYEQYV.

The CDR3 here is CASSTRTGGHEQYV. DNA of the CDR3: TGTGCCAGCAGCACCCGGACGGGGGGCCACGAGCAGTACGTC. The V and J genes are TRBV7-2 and TRBJ2-7, with D possibly being TRBD2 (7 bases). V dropped 5 bases and J dropped 5 bases, with 16 bases sitting between them. The germline V gene has CDR1 SGHTA and CDR2 FQGNSA. The CDR3 loop spans 14 amino acids.

This chain connects TRBV5-6 to TRBJ2-7; D gene unclear. CDR1 SGHDT and CDR2 YYEEEE come from the germline V gene. The CDR3 covers 14 residues. V was pared by 4 bases and J by 2 bases, with 13 bases between. Here the CDR3 reads CASSGRVGAYEQYV. Here the CDR3 DNA reads TGTGCCAGCAGCGGTCGGGTAGGCGCCTACGAGCAGTACGTC.

The chain employs TRBV5-6 and TRBJ2-7; D is perhaps TRBD1 (6 bases). The CDR3 length is 14 residues. Trimming took off 4 bases at V and 3 bases at J, with 14 bases between the two ends. The germline gives CDR1 SGHDT, CDR2 YYEEEE. Written as DNA, the CDR3 is TGTGCCAGCAGCCCCAGGGGAATGGGCTACGAGCAGTACTTC. The encoded protein is CASSPRGMGYEQYF.

DNA for the CDR3: TGTGCCACAGGGACTACCAGGACAGATACGCAGTATTTT. Translating gives CATGTTRTDTQYF. This chain joins TRBV6-2 or TRBV6-3 and TRBJ2-3, with TRBD2 matching over 7 bases. From germline, CDR1 is MNHEY and CDR2 SVGEGT. Losses at the gene ends were 10 bases for V and 3 bases for J; bases not matched to a gene: 7. This CDR3 region has 13 residues.

The rearrangement joins TRBV2 to TRBJ1-5; a weak D match, TRBD1 (6 bases). CDR3 length: 15 residues. Germline V lookup: CDR1 SNHLY, CDR2 FYNNEI. Trimming took 4 bases from V and 0 from J, leaving 10 bases between them. CDR3 nucleotides: TGTGCCAGCAGTGGGACAGTGAATAGCAATCAGCCCCAGCATTTT. It is translated as CASSGTVNSNQPQHF.